These T cell receptor beta chains were read from a single sample in a study of T-cell reconstitution after alpha-beta-depleted transplantation in children. TCRdb re-called the PCR reads with MiXCR, one entry per CDR3 protein. The sample holds approximately 350,000 distinct CDR3 sequences, about 16% seen once. The source material was PBMCs, mostly from graft donor cells, sampled 360 days after TCRalphabeta/CD19-depleted stem cell transplant. Every receptor here comes from a male patient aged 2 to 9 who had a stem cell transplant for acute lymphoblastic leukemia, so the T cells may come from the graft donor. Both conserved end residues are part of each CDR3. A D gene is named only where the DNA matches it firmly. Size values are once, few and many counts, or a class for expanded clones, and some rows have none.

v_call,d_call,j_call,clone_size,cdr3_nt,cdr3_aa
TRBV12-3/TRBV12-4,.,TRBJ2-7,few,TGTGCCAGCAGTTTCCAACACCCTACCTACGAGCAGTACTTC,CASSFQHPTYEQYF
TRBV7-2,.,TRBJ2-2,.,TGTGCCAGCAGCTCCTTTTTAGGATCGAACACCGGGGAGCTGTTTTTT,CASSSFLGSNTGELFF
TRBV7-9,TRBD2,TRBJ2-7,few,TGTGCCAGCAGCACCATACCGGGACTAGGTGACTACGAGCAGTACTTC,CASSTIPGLGDYEQYF
TRBV5-8,.,TRBJ2-5,few,TGTGCCAGCAGCCATTATTGGGGGGATGAGACCCAGTACTTC,CASSHYWGDETQYF
TRBV5-5,.,TRBJ2-7,.,TGTGCCAGCAGCTTTTTCGGACAACTAGCATCCGAGCAGTACTTC,CASSFFGQLASEQYF
TRBV5-1,.,TRBJ2-7,.,TGCGCCAGCAGCACCGGAGGTACGAGGAGCTCCTACGAGCAGTACTTC,CASSTGGTRSSYEQYF
TRBV4-2,.,TRBJ2-7,.,TGTGCCAGCAGCCAAGGGGGCGACCTTTTCGAGCAGTACTTC,CASSQGGDLFEQYF
TRBV12-3/TRBV12-4,.,TRBJ2-3,.,TGTGCCAGCAGTTTCGGCCCGGGGAGCACAGATACGCAGTATTTT,CASSFGPGSTDTQYF
TRBV14,.,TRBJ1-5,.,TGTGCCAGCAGCCAAGACGAGCATTATAGCAATCAGCCCCAGCATTTT,CASSQDEHYSNQPQHF
TRBV11-3,.,TRBJ2-1,few,TGTGCCAGCAGTTCCAGTCCGGCCCTCCTCTTTAACAATGAGCAGTTCTTC,CASSSSPALLFNNEQFF
TRBV5-8,.,TRBJ2-3,few,TGTGCCAGCAGCCGGGATGCAGATACGCAGTATTTT,CASSRDADTQYF
TRBV28,.,TRBJ2-2,few,TGTGCCAGCACCCCTCAGGGATACGCGAACACCGGGGAGCTGTTTTTT,CASTPQGYANTGELFF
TRBV6-1,TRBD2,TRBJ2-1,many,TGTGCCAGCTCCGGTTGGCTAGCGGGAGGCCACTCCTACAATGAGCAGTTCTTC,CASSGWLAGGHSYNEQFF
TRBV6-5,.,TRBJ2-2,.,TGTGCCAGCAGTTATCGCCCGTCGAACACCGGGGAGCTGTTTTTT,CASSYRPSNTGELFF
TRBV30,.,TRBJ1-2,.,TGTGCCTGGCTCGGACCCCCCCTGGCCTATGGCTACACCTTC,CAWLGPPLAYGYTF
TRBV6-5,TRBD1,TRBJ1-5,few,TGTGCCAGCAGTTACTCTACAGGGGAGGTTCAGCCCCAGCATTTT,CASSYSTGEVQPQHF
TRBV20-1,.,TRBJ2-3,few,TGCAGTGCTACCCACAGGGACCGGGGAGTTACGCAGTATTTT,CSATHRDRGVTQYF
TRBV12-3/TRBV12-4,.,TRBJ2-2,few,TGTGCCAGCAGTCCCGGAGTCGGTACTCCTCAGACCGGGGAGCTGTTTTTT,CASSPGVGTPQTGELFF
TRBV12-3/TRBV12-4,.,TRBJ2-7,few,TGTGCCAGCAGCCGTGAGGCCAGGGTCGAGCAGTACTTC,CASSREARVEQYF
TRBV9,TRBD2,TRBJ2-1,.,TGTGCCAGCAGCGTAGGAGGGGGTAGCGGGAGGTACAATGAGCAGTTCTTC,CASSVGGGSGRYNEQFF
TRBV5-1,TRBD1,TRBJ2-7,few,TGCGCCAGCAGTCATGGACAGGGGCCCTATCTTTCCTACGAGCAGTACTTC,CASSHGQGPYLSYEQYF
TRBV28,.,TRBJ2-5,.,TGTGCCAGCAGTTTCCAGGGCGCACAAGAGACCCAGTACTTC,CASSFQGAQETQYF
TRBV12-3/TRBV12-4,.,TRBJ2-3,.,TGTGCCAGCAGTCCCCGGGACTTAGGAGATACGCAGTATTTT,CASSPRDLGDTQYF
TRBV3-1,TRBD2,TRBJ2-2,.,TGTGCCAGCAGCCAGGGGACTAGCGGTCTCGGGGAGCTGTTTTTT,CASSQGTSGLGELFF
TRBV7-2,.,TRBJ2-3,.,TGTGCCAGCAACTTTGAGGTCAGCACAGATACGCAGTATTTT,CASNFEVSTDTQYF